There are many counts of the clone carrying this T cell receptor (beta chain). A single record per CDR3 protein comes from TCRdb applying MiXCR to the 5' RACE reads. The table lists under 15,000 distinct CDR3 sequences, about 7.1% of them singletons. The data originate from a study of T cells after yellow fever vaccination. Study-wide points: Post-booster repertoires again held most primary-vaccination clones (96% CD4, approximately 90% CD8).

CDR3 length: 15 residues. After removal of 2 bases from V and 3 bases from J, the junction contained 8 bases not matched to a gene. In germline, CDR1 is DFQATT, CDR2 SNEGSKA (reference sequence). This clonotype was obtained from a young man who received the YFV17D yellow fever vaccine. The starting material was PBMCs, either bulk or a sorted T-cell subset (CD4+, CD8+, memory, or dextramer-sorted; not recorded which), obtained on the day of the yellow fever booster vaccination. This sequence joins TRBV20-1 and TRBJ1-1; 8 nucleotides match TRBD1. The CDR3 protein is CSARRGPGQDTEAFF. The CDR3 bases are TGCAGTGCTAGAAGGGGACCGGGACAGGACACTGAAGCTTTCTTT.